This T cell receptor (beta chain) was identified during a study of CD39 and CD103 CD8 tumor-infiltrating T cells (dated by TCRdb to 2017 to 2018). Notes on the research overall: The repertoire comparisons shown came from four patients: one with an HPV-positive HNSCC, one with an HPV-negative HNSCC, one with ovarian cancer and one with melanoma. Deep sequencing of TCRbeta CDR3 was used to compare the repertoires of CD8 TIL subsets, defined by CD103 and CD39, against those of peripheral memory CD8 T cells.

For each subset, genomic DNA was extracted from approximately 10,000 to 100,000 sorted cells using the DNeasy Blood and Tissue Kit. The immunoSEQ service sequenced and mapped the TCRbeta V-J or V-D-J regions, with each sample reaching coverage above 8x. From the authors' description of their analysis: Only productive rearrangements exported from the immunoSEQ Analyzer platform were analyzed, with clonality assessed on the 500 most abundant clones. To quantify how much repertoires overlapped between populations, both the Morisita-Horn similarity index and the Jaccard index were used. Morisita-Horn similarity between CD8 T-cell subset TCR repertoires was measured in about 6 cancer patients. TCRdb took over this immuneACCESS table, retaining in-frame rearrangements with V and J assigned. Such tables are incomplete; in checked studies, under half of the missing clones stem from an unresolved V gene, and the remainder is unexplained. V, J and clone size are those of that table, while D and trimming were read from the DNA. Recorded for this sample are about 3,000 clones; about 83% of them occurred a single time. The top ten clonotypes cover about a fifth of the sample.

This clone turned up a few times. Its antigen has not been determined. No base qualities exist here, and no much larger clone lies one base off it. Findings and caveats that apply to the study as a whole: DP CD8 TILs appeared more oligoclonal than DN and SP CD8 TILs and blood memory CD8 T cells, with top 30 clonotypes covering roughly 50-90%. DP TIL clonotypes were rarely detected in blood or uninvolved lymph node, whereas DN TIL clonotypes were found to largely overlap with peripheral memory CD8 repertoires.

At the time samples were collected, the patients were not on therapy, although their prior treatments varied from chemotherapy, radiotherapy, surgery and immunotherapy to none at all. Thawed cells were enriched for T lymphocytes with a negative-selection kit, adding EpCAM beads for tumor-infiltrating lymphocytes. For the CD8 TIL subsets, CD3+CD4-CD8+CD45RA- cells were FACS-sorted and divided into DN, SP and DP based on their expression of CD39 and CD103. Tumor specimens were cut into small pieces, digested for 1 h with hyaluronidase, collagenase and DNase, then filtered, enriched over Ficoll and cryopreserved. Populations were sorted on a FACSAria II to approximately 99% purity, and the cell pellets were frozen for TCR sequencing without being cultured. Sequencing was done on a sample of CD39- CD103- CD8+ T cells sorted from the tumor. The cell subset or site label for this specimen denotes: CD103-CD39- double-negative CD45RA- CD8 T cells. The clonotype originates from a human donor with head and neck squamous cell carcinoma.

The CDR3 protein: CASSPRDRDSYNEQFF. The DNA sequence is TGTGCCAGCAGCCCGAGAGATCGGGACTCCTACAATGAGCAGTTCTTC. In this chain, TRBV7-6 is recombined with TRBJ2-1; the D gene is possibly TRBD2, with 5 bases matching. The CDR3, cysteine through phenylalanine, is 16 amino acids long. Only the CDR3 portion is preserved as DNA: 48 bases, with reading frame beginning at the first base. CDR1 and CDR2 are read off the germline V gene as SGHVS and FNYEAQ. V lost 5 bases and J lost 0 bases; the stretch between them is 14 bases long.